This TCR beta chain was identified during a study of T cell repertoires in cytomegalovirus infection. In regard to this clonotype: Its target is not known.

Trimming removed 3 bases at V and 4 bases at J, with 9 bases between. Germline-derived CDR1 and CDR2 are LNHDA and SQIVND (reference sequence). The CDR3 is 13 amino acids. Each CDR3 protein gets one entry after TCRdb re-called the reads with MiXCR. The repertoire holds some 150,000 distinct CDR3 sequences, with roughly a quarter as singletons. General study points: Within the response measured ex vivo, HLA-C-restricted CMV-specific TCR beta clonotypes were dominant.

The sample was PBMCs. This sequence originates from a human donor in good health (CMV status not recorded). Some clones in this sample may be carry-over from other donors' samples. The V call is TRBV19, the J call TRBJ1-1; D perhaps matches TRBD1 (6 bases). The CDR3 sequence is CASSIRGPTEAFF. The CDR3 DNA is TGTGCCAGTAGTATCCGGGGGCCCACTGAAGCTTTCTTT.